The T cell receptor (beta chain) described here comes from a study of blood T cell repertoires in COVID-19. This clone was observed a single time. The repertoire was sequenced with immunoSEQ multiplex PCR; TCRdb's copy has only in-frame clones and lacks some. The sample holds 490,000 or so clones, roughly nine tenths seen once. The material sequenced was PBMCs or T cells enriched from blood (not recorded which). This receptor was obtained from a woman aged 55-69 years who had recovered from COVID-19.

CDR3 protein: CSVVIGTGGTEAFF. DNA of the CDR3: TGCAGCGTAGTGATTGGGACAGGGGGCACTGAAGCTTTCTTT. The rearrangement uses TRBV29-1 and TRBJ1-1; 11 bases align to TRBD1. Germline-derived CDR1 and CDR2 are SQVTM and ANQGSEA. Trimming cost V 6 bases and J 4 bases; bases outside gene matches: 7. This CDR3 has 14 residues.